These 2 T cell receptor beta chains were all obtained from the same sample, sequenced in a study of blood T cell repertoires in COVID-19. The assay was immunoSEQ multiplex PCR, and TCRdb's table has in-frame clones only and misses some. The sample contains 200,000 to 300,000 clones, approximately 87% of which appear only once. Sequencing was carried out using peripheral blood. The receptors here all came from a human donor in a cohort sampled during active COVID-19.

This rearrangement joins TRBV5-1 to TRBJ2-2; TRBD2 agrees at 9 bases. Germline CDR1 is SGHRS and CDR2 is YFSETQ. Germline trimming cut 2 bases from V and 1 base from J; bases unmatched to any gene: 3. The CDR3 has 16 amino acids. Written as DNA, the CDR3 is TGCGCCAGCAGCTTCCAGCGGGGGGTGAACACCGGGGAGCTGTTTTTT. It specifies CASSFQRGVNTGELFF.

The rearrangement joins TRBV20-1 to TRBJ2-7, with 9 nucleotides matching TRBD2. Germline trimming cut 3 bases from V and 2 bases from J; bases unmatched to any gene: 2. The CDR3 is made up of 13 amino acids. The germline V gene encodes CDR1 DFQATT and CDR2 SNEGSKA (reference sequence). CDR3 residues: CSASSGGPYEQYF. The DNA for the CDR3 is TGCAGTGCTAGTAGCGGGGGCCCCTACGAGCAGTACTTC.